This T cell receptor (beta chain) was sequenced for a study of cytomegalovirus exposure and HLA in healthy donors. Points from the study as a whole: Later work associated fewer than 20,000 TCR beta sequences with HLA alleles at 0.05 false discovery rate. It was about 150 TCR beta chains that were listed as cytomegalovirus-associated.

As for the donors, each was a healthy bone marrow donor. V was cut by 0 bases and J by 4 bases, with 15 bases left in between. The CDR3 totals 16 residues. The V gene's germline CDR1 is LGHNA and CDR2 YSLEER. The study ran its PCR with 60 Vbeta and 13 Jbeta primers. Produced via immunoSEQ multiplex PCR; TCRdb's table is partial and in-frame only. Found here are 160,000 or so clones; the top ten clones hold around 1.9%. To note about this clone: Its specificity is unknown.

The rearrangement joins TRBV4-3 to TRBJ1-2; D possibly corresponds to TRBD1 (5 bases). Sequenced material: PBMCs. This sequence was found in a man aged 25 to 40 in good health and CMV-seronegative. CDR3 sequence (DNA): TGCGCCAGCAGCCAAGATGCAGGGTATTGGGGCTATGGCTACACCTTC. Amino acid sequence: CASSQDAGYWGYGYTF.